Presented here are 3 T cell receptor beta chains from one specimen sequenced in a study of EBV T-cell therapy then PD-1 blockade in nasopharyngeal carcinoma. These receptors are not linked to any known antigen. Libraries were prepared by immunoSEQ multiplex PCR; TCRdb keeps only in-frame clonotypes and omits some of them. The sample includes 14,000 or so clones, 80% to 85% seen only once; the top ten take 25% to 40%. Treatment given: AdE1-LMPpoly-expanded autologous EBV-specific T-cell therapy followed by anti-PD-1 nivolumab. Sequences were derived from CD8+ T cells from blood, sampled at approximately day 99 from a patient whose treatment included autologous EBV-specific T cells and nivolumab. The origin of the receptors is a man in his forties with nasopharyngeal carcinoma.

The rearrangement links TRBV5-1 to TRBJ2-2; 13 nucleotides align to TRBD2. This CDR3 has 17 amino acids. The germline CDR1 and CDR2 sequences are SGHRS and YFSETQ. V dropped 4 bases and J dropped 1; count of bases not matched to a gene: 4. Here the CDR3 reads CASSQRTSGGNTGELFF. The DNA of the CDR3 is TGCGCCAGCAGCCAACGGACTAGCGGGGGGAACACCGGGGAGCTGTTTTTT.

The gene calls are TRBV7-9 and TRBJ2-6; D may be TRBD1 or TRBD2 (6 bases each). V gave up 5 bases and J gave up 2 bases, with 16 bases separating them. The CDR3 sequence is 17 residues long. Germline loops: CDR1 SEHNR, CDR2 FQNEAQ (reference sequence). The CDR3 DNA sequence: TGTGCCAGCAGCGCGAGTATCGGGGGCGCTGGGGCCAACGTCCTGACTTTC. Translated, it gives CASSASIGGAGANVLTF.

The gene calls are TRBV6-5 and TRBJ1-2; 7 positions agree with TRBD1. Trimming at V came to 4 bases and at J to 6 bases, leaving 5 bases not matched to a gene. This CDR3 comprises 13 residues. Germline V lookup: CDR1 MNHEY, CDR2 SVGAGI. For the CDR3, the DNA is TGTGCCAGCAGTTTTTCAGGGGGTGATGGCTACACCTTC. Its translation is CASSFSGGDGYTF.